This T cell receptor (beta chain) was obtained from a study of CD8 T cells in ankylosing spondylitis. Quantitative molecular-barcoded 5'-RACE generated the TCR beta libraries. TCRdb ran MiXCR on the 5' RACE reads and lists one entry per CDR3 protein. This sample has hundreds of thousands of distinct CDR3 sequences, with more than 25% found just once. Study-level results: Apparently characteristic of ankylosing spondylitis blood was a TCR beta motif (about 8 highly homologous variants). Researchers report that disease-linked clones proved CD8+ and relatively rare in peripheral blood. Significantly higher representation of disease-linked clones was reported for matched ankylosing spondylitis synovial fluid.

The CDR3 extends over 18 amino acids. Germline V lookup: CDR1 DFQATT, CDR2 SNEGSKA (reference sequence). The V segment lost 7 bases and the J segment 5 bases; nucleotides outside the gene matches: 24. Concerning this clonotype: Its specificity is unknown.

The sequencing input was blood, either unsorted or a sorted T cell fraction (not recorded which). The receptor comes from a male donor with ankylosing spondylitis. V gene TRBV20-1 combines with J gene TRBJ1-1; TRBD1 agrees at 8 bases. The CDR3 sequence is CSVPPTTLRQGRGTEAFF. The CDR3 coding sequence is TGCAGTGTTCCACCAACCACCCTACGACAGGGGCGGGGGACTGAAGCTTTCTTT.